One sample yielded the 3 T cell receptor beta chains listed below, sequenced in a study of T-cell reconstitution after alpha-beta-depleted transplantation in children. Preparing the TCRbeta library involved the use of unique molecular identifiers. TCRdb redid the calling of the PCR reads with MiXCR, one entry per CDR3 protein. The data hold over 90,000 distinct CDR3 sequences, with 7.5% to 9.5% observed a single time. This sample comprised PBMCs, obtained before TCRalphabeta/CD19-depleted stem cell transplant. The receptors were sampled from a boy between 2 and 10 years old with acute lymphoblastic leukemia, due to receive a stem cell transplant.

This clonotype was detected only a few times. V and J are TRBV12-3 or TRBV12-4 and TRBJ1-2; possibly TRBD1 for D (6 bases). The CDR3 has 14 amino acids. V lost 6 bases to trimming and J lost 5 bases, with 16 bases between them. The CDR3 protein is CASSLVEGVYGYTF. CDR3 nucleotides: TGTGCCAGCAGCCTCGTGGAGGGGGTATATGGCTACACCTTC.

Only a few counts were recorded for this clonotype. The V call is TRBV2, the J call TRBJ1-1; D possibly corresponds to TRBD1 (6 bases). Trimming took 6 bases from V and 4 from J, leaving 21 bases between them. Germline V lookup: CDR1 SNHLY, CDR2 FYNNEI. The CDR3 runs 16 residues. CDR3 in DNA: TGTGCCAGCAGGACCTCCCGGGGGGGCTGGGGCACTGAAGCTTTCTTT. Its translation is CASRTSRGGWGTEAFF.

This clonotype was detected many times. The chain joins TRBV20-1 to TRBJ1-5; unclear D gene. V was clipped by 0 bases and J by 4 bases, with 7 bases between them. This CDR3 is built from 13 residues. Germline V CDR1 and CDR2: DFQATT, SNEGSKA (reference sequence). As DNA, the CDR3 is TGCAGTGCTAGAGACAGGTTGAATCAGCCCCAGCATTTT. It yields the protein CSARDRLNQPQHF.